The following is a T cell receptor beta chain sequence with its context. Its specificity is unknown. Sequenced by immunoSEQ multiplex PCR; TCRdb stores in-frame clones only, minus some. Of 200,000 or so clones in the sample, approximately 79% were seen once. V shed 5 bases and J shed 5 bases, with 13 bases lying between them. Germline loops: CDR1 ENHRY, CDR2 SYGVKD. The CDR3 runs 13 residues. The sample comes from a study of cytotoxic CD8 clonotypes in ibrutinib-treated CLL. Turning to the study itself: Sequencing produced an average of about 260,000 productive templates and 85,000 to 95,000 productive rearrangements per sample.

Cryopreserved PBMCs were the source of 1.5 to 2.5 micrograms of genomic DNA, which went to TCR beta libraries. Whole-study results and caveats: Shared public clonotypes were rare, and on treatment they either got smaller or stayed the same.

This clonotype was sampled from a human donor with chronic lymphocytic leukemia. The rearrangement uses TRBV10-3 and TRBJ2-7; D is tentatively TRBD1 or TRBD2 (6 bases each). This material consisted of PBMCs, taken after 12 months of ibrutinib treatment. Here the CDR3 DNA reads TGTGCCATCAGTACGCCGGGGGCAGACGAGCAGTACTTC. Translated, it gives CAISTPGADEQYF.